The 28 T cell receptor beta chains below all came from one sample that was sequenced in a study of OX40 agonist ivuxolimab in advanced cancers. Some clones are missing from TCRdb's copy, which holds only in-frame ones; the method was immunoSEQ multiplex PCR. The data show 70,000 to 80,000 clones, about 90% seen once. Material: CD4+ or CD8+ T cells sorted from blood, obtained in a trial of the OX40 agonist ivuxolimab. The source is an adult with an advanced solid tumor such as melanoma, head and neck, liver or kidney cancer.

The chain is built from TRBV28 and TRBJ1-1; D is perhaps TRBD1 (5 bases). V lost 6 bases, J lost 4 bases, and 24 bases lay in between. Germline values: CDR1 MDHEN, CDR2 SYDVKM. CDR3 length: 17 residues. The DNA of the CDR3 is TGTGCCAGCAGAGTTTTAGCTCCGGGGGGACGGGGCACTGAAGCTTTCTTT. This codes for CASRVLAPGGRGTEAFF. The entire variable domain, with the rest obtained from reference TRBV28 and TRBJ1-1, is as follows: DVKVTQSSRYLVKRTGEKVFLECVQDMDHENMFWYRQDPGLGLRLIYFSYDVKMKEKGDIPEGYSVSREKKERFSLILESASTNQTSMYLCASRVLAPGGRGTEAFFGQGTRLTVV.

This rearrangement joins TRBV13 to TRBJ2-4; TRBD2 aligns across 13 bases. The CDR3 covers 16 residues. CDR1 PRHDT and CDR2 FYEKMQ come from the germline V gene (reference sequence). The trim removed 4 bases at V and 1 base at J, leaving 1 base unmatched. The CDR3 region has the DNA TGTGCCAGCAGCTGGGGACTAGCGGGGGCCAAAAACATTCAGTACTTC. It codes for CASSWGLAGAKNIQYF.

The chain carries TRBV30 and TRBJ2-5; 8 bases line up with TRBD2. CDR1 and CDR2 from the germline V gene are GTSNPN and SVGIG (reference sequence). With V trimmed by 4 bases and J by 5 bases, 12 bases remained unmatched. The CDR3 covers 15 residues. The CDR3 region is CAWTGSGGPGETQYF. For the CDR3, the DNA is TGTGCCTGGACTGGATCGGGAGGGCCTGGGGAGACCCAGTACTTC. Full variable domain (remainder filled in from reference TRBV30 and TRBJ2-5): SQTIHQWPATLVQPVGSPLSLECTVEGTSNPNLYWYRQAAGRGLQLLFYSVGIGQISSEVPQNLSASRPQDRQFILSSKKLLLSDSGFYLCAWTGSGGPGETQYFGPGTRLLVL.

As regards this clone: This sample includes further DNA sequences coding for the same CDR3. The V call is TRBV20-1, the J call TRBJ1-1; D remains ambiguous. Looked up from germline, CDR1 is DFQATT and CDR2 is SNEGSKA (reference sequence). The V and J ends lost 6 bases and 1 base respectively, with 6 bases between them. CDR3 length: 11 amino acids. Written as DNA, the CDR3 is TGCAGTGCACGGGAGAACACTGAAGCTTTCTTT. Protein product: CSARENTEAFF.

The V gene is TRBV11-2, the J gene TRBJ2-1; TRBD2 agrees at 15 bases. In germline, CDR1 is SGHAT, CDR2 FQNNGV. Unmatched junction bases numbered 7, after V lost 5 bases and J lost 8 bases. The CDR3 covers 16 residues. This CDR3 reads CASSPWTSGGAHEQFF. The CDR3 coding sequence is TGTGCCAGCAGCCCCTGGACTAGCGGGGGGGCCCATGAGCAGTTCTTC.

The chain links TRBV9 to TRBJ1-2; TRBD1 matches at 9 bases. V shed 7 bases and J 6 bases; nucleotides not matched to a gene: 10. CDR3 length: 14 amino acids. CDR1 and CDR2 (germline): SGDLS, YYNGEE. CDR3 nucleotides: TGTGCCAGCGCAACAGGGGGCCCCCTTGATGGCTACACCTTC. Translated, it gives CASATGGPLDGYTF.

V and J are TRBV9 and TRBJ2-1, with D possibly TRBD2 on 5 matching bases. CDR1 is SGDLS, CDR2 YYNGEE, per germline. This CDR3 contains 13 residues. Trimming cost V 0 bases and J 11 bases, with 12 bases left between them. This CDR3 reads CASSVERERQQFF. CDR3 DNA sequence: TGTGCCAGCAGCGTAGAGAGGGAGCGCCAGCAGTTCTTC.

The chain combines TRBV5-1 with TRBJ1-5; 10 bases agree with TRBD1. The CDR3 sequence is 18 residues long. Germline values: CDR1 SGHRS, CDR2 YFSETQ. J lost 0 bases, V lost 1 base, and 7 bases had no gene match. The CDR3 reads CASSLYDRGRVSNQPQHF. CDR3 bases: TGCGCCAGCAGCTTGTACGACAGGGGGCGGGTTAGCAATCAGCCCCAGCATTTT.

The chain employs TRBV19 and TRBJ2-1; D unclear. Trimming left V 3 bases short and J 7 bases short, with 16 bases between. CDR3 size: 15 residues. Germline loops: CDR1 LNHDA, CDR2 SQIVND (reference sequence). Here the CDR3 DNA reads TGTGCCAGTAGTATTACCCCTAGTCCAGGAAATGAGCAGTTCTTC. Protein product: CASSITPSPGNEQFF.

The chain uses TRBV29-1 and TRBJ1-1; TRBD1 might be the D (6 bases). Trimming took off 1 base at V and 3 bases at J, with 15 bases between the two ends. This CDR3 has 15 residues. The germline CDR1 and CDR2 sequences are SQVTM and ANQGSEA. The CDR3 DNA reads as TGCAGCGTTGAAGGGGTCAGGGGTGAGGACACTGAAGCTTTCTTT. Protein: CSVEGVRGEDTEAFF.

The chain combines TRBV7-9 with TRBJ2-3, with D maybe TRBD2 (5 bases). In germline, CDR1 is SEHNR, CDR2 FQNEAQ (reference sequence). This CDR3 is 11 amino acids long. The V end was cut by 2 bases, the J end by 9 bases, with 6 bases between. The DNA of the CDR3 is TGTGCCAGCAGCTTATGGGAGACGCAGTATTTT. Amino acids: CASSLWETQYF.

V and J are TRBV28 and TRBJ2-7, with D unresolved. V was shortened by 6 bases and J by 3 bases, with 18 bases between the two germline ends. The germline V gene encodes CDR1 MDHEN and CDR2 SYDVKM. CDR3 length: 15 residues. The CDR3: CASRSIRSQDYEQYF. The DNA for the CDR3 is TGTGCCAGCAGGTCTATCCGGAGTCAGGACTACGAGCAGTACTTC.

The chain has TRBV10-3 and TRBJ2-2; 9 bases match TRBD1. Germline V gives CDR1 ENHRY, CDR2 SYGVKD. With 4 bases clipped from V and 1 base from J, the junction kept 10 bases outside the gene matches. The CDR3 has 18 residues. CDR3 in DNA: TGTGCCATCAGTGGGGGGACCGGGACAGGGTGGAACACCGGGGAGCTGTTTTTT. Amino acid sequence: CAISGGTGTGWNTGELFF.

This clone is labeled medium-sized. The CDR3 sequence: CASSPWTGGGEQYF. CDR3 coding DNA: TGTGCCAGCAGCCCTTGGACAGGGGGCGGCGAGCAGTACTTC. The chain couples TRBV4-2 to TRBJ2-7; 11 nucleotides match TRBD1. The CDR3 has 14 amino acids. V lost 4 bases and J lost 6; bases outside the gene matches: 5. Germline CDR1 reads LGHNA; CDR2 reads YNFKEQ.

In this sample, this clone turned up once. V usage is TRBV7-9 and J usage is TRBJ2-7; TRBD1 matches 9 bases. Germline V lookup: CDR1 SEHNR, CDR2 FQNEAQ (reference sequence). V shed 0 bases and J 5 bases; nucleotides not matched to a gene: 2. There are 14 residues in the CDR3. The CDR3 here is CASSLAQGANEQYF. In DNA form, the CDR3 reads TGTGCCAGCAGCTTAGCACAGGGGGCCAACGAGCAGTACTTC. The variable domain in full, completed from reference TRBV7-9 and TRBJ2-7, reads DTGVSQNPRHKITKRGQNVTFRCDPISEHNRLYWYRQTLGQGPEFLTYFQNEAQLEKSRLLSDRFSAERPKGSFSTLEIQRTEQGDSAMYLCASSLAQGANEQYFGPGTRLTVT.

This sequence joins TRBV28 and TRBJ1-6; TRBD1 agrees at 10 bases. The CDR3 covers 15 residues. Trimming removed 7 bases from V and 10 bases from J; junction bases left unmatched: 10. From germline, CDR1 is MDHEN and CDR2 SYDVKM. CDR3 sequence reads: CASNSLTGGRSPLHF. The CDR3 DNA is TGTGCCAGCAACTCCCTGACAGGGGGCCGATCACCCCTCCACTTT.

CDR3 sequence: CASSDAGPQHF. The CDR3 bases are TGTGCCAGTAGTGACGCGGGACCCCAGCATTTT. The rearrangement links TRBV19 to TRBJ1-5; D gene uncertain. Germline V gene lookup returns CDR1 LNHDA and CDR2 SQIVND (reference sequence). V was cut by 5 bases and J by 10 bases, with 9 bases left in between. The CDR3 has 11 amino acids.

This chain joins TRBV7-2 and TRBJ2-7; no firm D call. Germline CDR1 reads SGHTA; CDR2 reads FQGNSA. V lost 5 bases and J lost 5, with 7 bases in between. The CDR3 sequence is 11 residues long. CDR3 region: CASSVYNEQYF. In nucleotides, the CDR3 is TGTGCCAGCAGCGTCTACAACGAGCAGTACTTC.

This chain connects TRBV25-1 to TRBJ2-1; maybe TRBD1 (6 bases). Per germline, CDR1 MGHDK and CDR2 SYGVNS. This CDR3 contains 14 residues. V was pared by 1 base and J by 6 bases, with 10 bases between. CDR3 loop: CASSEFGRGNEQFF. The CDR3 DNA follows: TGTGCCAGCAGTGAATTTGGCAGGGGCAATGAGCAGTTCTTC.

The rearrangement links TRBV7-6 to TRBJ2-1; D gene uncertain. CDR1 and CDR2 from the germline V gene are SGHVS and FNYEAQ. This CDR3 has 13 residues. Trimming took 1 base from V and 4 from J, leaving 5 bases between them. The CDR3 region is CASSLGEYNEQFF. CDR3 nucleotides: TGTGCCAGCAGCTTAGGGGAATACAATGAGCAGTTCTTC.

For the CDR3, the DNA is TGTGCCAGCTCACCAGGGGAAGATGAGCAGTACTTC. It encodes CASSPGEDEQYF. This chain connects TRBV18 to TRBJ2-7; D gene ambiguous. V gave up 2 bases and J gave up 7 bases, with 9 bases separating them. The CDR3 covers 12 residues. CDR1 and CDR2 from the germline V gene are KGHSH and LQKENI.

A single count supports this clone. This chain links TRBV29-1 with TRBJ2-5; the D gene could be TRBD1 or TRBD2 (6 bases each). The end of the DNA aligns better with TRBJ2-7, so the J call may be wrong. CDR1 is SQVTM, CDR2 ANQGSEA, per germline. This CDR3 comprises 14 residues. The DNA of the CDR3 is TGCAGCGTTGAGGAGGGACACGGCGGCTACGAGCAGTACTTC. Its translation: CSVEEGHGGYEQYF.

The rearrangement uses TRBV27 and TRBJ2-7; 9 bases are a match to TRBD1. CDR1 is MNHEY and CDR2 is SMNVEV in the germline V gene (reference sequence). V was clipped by 5 bases and J by 3 bases; unmatched bases: 5. The CDR3 is 14 amino acids. The CDR3 region is CASSLTGGYYEQYF. In DNA, the CDR3 is TGTGCCAGCAGTCTTACAGGGGGCTACTACGAGCAGTACTTC.

The J gene is TRBJ1-1, the V gene TRBV7-8; D is unclear. V gave up 3 bases and J gave up 0 bases, with 8 bases separating them. Germline-derived CDR1 and CDR2 are SGHVS and FQNEAQ. This CDR3 is built from 14 residues. This chain's CDR3 is CASSLGGMNTEAFF. DNA for the CDR3: TGTGCCAGCAGCTTGGGCGGAATGAACACTGAAGCTTTCTTT.

This chain connects TRBV11-2 to TRBJ2-5; D gene ambiguous. The germline V gene encodes CDR1 SGHAT and CDR2 FQNNGV. The CDR3 is made up of 16 amino acids. V was pared by 1 base and J by 0 bases, with 12 bases between. CDR3 sequence (DNA): TGTGCCAGCAGCTTAGGGCCCTATGGGGACCAAGAGACCCAGTACTTC. As protein: CASSLGPYGDQETQYF.

The CDR3 bases are TGTGCCAGTAGTACTTGGGATGAGCAGTTCTTC. Protein product: CASSTWDEQFF. The chain joins TRBV19 to TRBJ2-1; no reliable D call. CDR1 is LNHDA, CDR2 SQIVND, per germline (reference sequence). This CDR3 is built from 11 residues. The V and J ends lost 4 bases and 8 bases respectively, with 6 bases between them.

The rearrangement links TRBV27 to TRBJ1-5; TRBD1 agrees at 7 bases. In germline, CDR1 is MNHEY, CDR2 SMNVEV (reference sequence). CDR3 length equals 16 residues. The ends lost 5 bases at V and 4 bases at J; junction bases unmatched: 11. CDR3 sequence: CASSPLPTGPNQPQHF. For the CDR3, the DNA is TGTGCCAGCAGTCCACTACCGACAGGGCCTAATCAGCCCCAGCATTTT.

The rearrangement links TRBV29-1 to TRBJ2-2; D is undetermined. CDR1 and CDR2 (germline): SQVTM, ANQGSEA. There are 12 residues in the CDR3. The V end was cut by 7 bases, the J end by 7 bases, with 13 bases between. CDR3 protein: CSAVWVGGELFF. As DNA, the CDR3 is TGCAGCGCAGTCTGGGTTGGCGGGGAGCTGTTTTTT.